This passage covers 24 T cell receptor beta chains from one sample sequenced in a study of cytomegalovirus exposure and HLA in healthy donors (dated 2017 in TCRdb). The library was built by means of the immunoSEQ multiplex PCR assay. The multiplex PCR relied on a mix of 60 forward primers for TCR Vbeta segments and 13 reverse primers for TCR Jbeta segments. TCRdb carries this immuneACCESS record with in-frame sequences only. Its versions omit some clonotypes, under half of them owing to an unresolved V gene in the studies checked, with the rest unexplained. Within this sample are about 64,000 clones, with over 75% of them counted one time only. The ten largest clones represent roughly 10% of the sample. Source material: PBMCs. All receptors come from a female donor in good health and CMV-seronegative.

This clone came up once. The rearrangement uses TRBV27 and TRBJ2-7, with 8 bases lining up with TRBD1. The CDR3 extends over 17 amino acids. Germline V gives CDR1 MNHEY, CDR2 SMNVEV (reference sequence). The trim removed 0 bases at V and 4 bases at J, leaving 11 bases unmatched. The CDR3: CASSLSKTGAPLYEQYF. Written as DNA, the CDR3 is TGTGCCAGCAGTTTATCGAAGACAGGGGCCCCGTTGTACGAGCAGTACTTC.

This chain joins TRBV6-5 and TRBJ2-5; 7 bases match TRBD1. CDR1 is MNHEY and CDR2 is SVGAGI in the germline V gene. Germline trimming cut 6 bases from V and 5 bases from J; bases unmatched to any gene: 6. The CDR3 runs 13 residues. The CDR3: CASRATGVETQYF. In DNA form, the CDR3 reads TGTGCCAGCAGAGCAACAGGGGTCGAGACCCAGTACTTC.

This chain joins TRBV28 and TRBJ1-1; D is possibly TRBD1 (6 bases). Germline V lookup: CDR1 MDHEN, CDR2 SYDVKM. The CDR3 length is 15 residues. Deletions cut 6 bases from V and 4 bases from J, with 18 bases between. CDR3 in amino acids: CASSSGHSIITEAFF. The CDR3 DNA sequence: TGTGCCAGCAGCTCGGGACACTCGATTATCACTGAAGCTTTCTTT.

A note on this clone: At the DNA level, this CDR3 is encoded by other sequences in the same sample as well. The chain couples TRBV15 to TRBJ1-5; possible D gene TRBD1, 6 bases. Trimming cost V 0 bases and J 14 bases, with 14 bases left between them. The CDR3 has 13 residues. Germline V lookup: CDR1 LNHNV, CDR2 YYDKDF (reference sequence). The CDR3 here is CATSRDRTDSKHF. CDR3 nucleotide sequence: TGTGCCACCAGCAGAGATCGAACGGACAGTAAGCATTTT.

The chain is built from TRBV6-5 and TRBJ2-7; the match to TRBD1 covers 8 bases. Germline CDR1 and CDR2: MNHEY and SVGAGI. This CDR3 spans 12 amino acids. Germline trimming cut 2 bases from V and 6 bases from J; bases unmatched to any gene: 0. CDR3 residues: CASSYDRGEQYF. The CDR3 DNA sequence: TGTGCCAGCAGTTACGACAGGGGCGAGCAGTACTTC.

This clone has more than one count but fewer than ten. The rearrangement joins TRBV10-1 to TRBJ2-1, with 12 bases aligning to TRBD2. The V and J ends lost 4 bases and 4 bases, in that order; junction bases with no gene match: 2. The CDR3 covers 15 residues. The V gene's germline CDR1 is WNHNN and CDR2 SYGVQD (reference sequence). The CDR3 spells CASSASGGEYNEQFF. CDR3 DNA sequence: TGCGCCAGCAGTGCTAGCGGGGGGGAATACAATGAGCAGTTCTTC.

The chain combines TRBV28 with TRBJ2-6; D is perhaps TRBD1 (5 bases). Germline values: CDR1 MDHEN, CDR2 SYDVKM. CDR3 length: 17 amino acids. V dropped 2 bases and J dropped 3 bases, with 14 bases sitting between them. CDR3 sequence: CASSLAFGAGGANVLTF. Written as DNA, the CDR3 is TGTGCCAGCAGTTTAGCGTTTGGGGCTGGTGGGGCCAACGTCCTGACTTTC.

The rearrangement links TRBV2 to TRBJ1-2; 7 nucleotides match TRBD1. The trim removed 1 base at V and 8 bases at J, leaving 1 base unmatched. The CDR3 sequence is 12 residues long. Per germline, CDR1 SNHLY and CDR2 FYNNEI. In DNA form, the CDR3 reads TGTGCCAGCAGTGAAGGCAGGGGGGGCTACACCTTC. Translation gives CASSEGRGGYTF.

Turning to this clone: At one boundary the junction diverges from the germline segment, which might be a read error. V and J are TRBV6-1 and TRBJ2-4, with 7 bases fitting TRBD1. CDR1 and CDR2 from the germline V gene are MNHNS and SASEGT. The CDR3 is 15 residues long. CDR3 region: CASSDSTGIMNSQYF. The CDR3 nucleotides read TGTGCCAGCAGTGATTCGACAGGGATTATGAACAGTCAGTACTTC.

Notes on this clone: One end of the junction varies from germline; a read error may be responsible. The chain couples TRBV7-6 to TRBJ2-3; tentative D call: TRBD1 (5 bases). Germline V CDR1 and CDR2: SGHVS, FNYEAQ. This CDR3 comprises 12 residues. The CDR3 region has the DNA TGTGCCAGCAGCTTAGTGGGGCAGGGATTGGATTTT. As protein: CASSLVGQGLDF.

The V gene is TRBV4-1, the J gene TRBJ2-1; D is perhaps TRBD1 (5 bases). This CDR3 spans 14 amino acids. CDR1 MGHRA and CDR2 YSYEKL come from the germline V gene. The V and J ends lost 0 bases and 8 bases respectively, with 11 bases between them. DNA of the CDR3: TGCGCCAGCAGCCAAGATCCCAGGGTCGATGAGCAGTTCTTC. As protein: CASSQDPRVDEQFF.

V is TRBV15 and J is TRBJ2-7; perhaps TRBD2 as D (5 bases). The germline V gene encodes CDR1 LNHNV and CDR2 YYDKDF (reference sequence). CDR3 length equals 12 residues. The V gene lost 3 bases and the J gene lost 3 bases, with 6 bases spanning the gap. The DNA for the CDR3 is TGTGCCACCAGCAGTGACTACTACGAGCAGTACTTC. This codes for CATSSDYYEQYF.

The chain is built from TRBV18 and TRBJ2-5; 11 nucleotides agree with TRBD2. The junction had 4 bases not matched to a gene; V was cut back by 5 bases and J by 2 bases. Germline values: CDR1 KGHSH, CDR2 LQKENI. The length of the CDR3 is 15 residues. CDR3 in DNA: TGTGCCAGCTCATTCGGGACTAGCGGACAAGAGACCCAGTACTTC. Its translation is CASSFGTSGQETQYF.

This clone was recorded only once. V gene TRBV5-1 combines with J gene TRBJ1-1; tentatively, D is TRBD1 (6 bases). The V end was cut by 0 bases, the J end by 11 bases, with 14 bases between. The CDR3 loop spans 13 amino acids. The V gene's germline CDR1 is SGHRS and CDR2 YFSETQ. The CDR3 DNA is TGCGCCAGCAGCTTGGCTTGGGGGCGTTGGGCTTTCTTT. This gives the protein CASSLAWGRWAFF.

The J gene is TRBJ2-3, the V gene TRBV6-1; D perhaps matches TRBD1 (6 bases). The CDR3 has 17 amino acids. V was shortened by 1 base and J by 1 base, with 15 bases between the two germline ends. Germline assignment: CDR1 MNHNS and CDR2 SASEGT. CDR3: CASSEGTRGWGTDTQYF. For the CDR3, the DNA is TGTGCCAGCAGTGAAGGGACCAGGGGTTGGGGCACAGATACGCAGTATTTT.

The V call is TRBV7-8, the J call TRBJ2-2; 7 bases align to TRBD2. CDR1 is SGHVS, CDR2 FQNEAQ, per germline. V gave up 2 bases and J gave up 7 bases; unmatched junction bases: 7. The CDR3 spans 15 residues. The CDR3 is CASSLPRLAIGELFF. The CDR3 nucleotides are TGTGCCAGCAGCTTACCCCGACTAGCCATCGGGGAGCTGTTTTTT.

This rearrangement joins TRBV18 to TRBJ2-1; TRBD1 matches at 10 bases. The CDR3 is 15 amino acids. CDR1 is KGHSH and CDR2 is LQKENI in the germline V gene. J lost 6 bases, V lost 2 bases, and 4 bases had no gene match. CDR3 DNA sequence: TGTGCCAGCTCACCAGGGGGACAGGGGCTCAATGAGCAGTTCTTC. Translated: CASSPGGQGLNEQFF.

The V and J genes are TRBV5-8 and TRBJ1-5; 12 bases map to TRBD1. This CDR3 region has 16 residues. Germline V gives CDR1 SGHTS, CDR2 YDEGEE. The V gene end was trimmed by 3 bases and the J gene end by 6 bases; junction bases not matched to a gene: 7. CDR3 sequence (DNA): TGTGCCAGCAGCTACTCCGGGACAGGGGGCCGTCAGCCCCAGCATTTT. Translation gives CASSYSGTGGRQPQHF.

This clone was seen just once. This chain joins TRBV10-1 and TRBJ2-7; TRBD1 might be the D (6 bases). The CDR3 length is 14 residues. Per germline, CDR1 WNHNN and CDR2 SYGVQD (reference sequence). The V end lost 0 bases, the J end lost 5 bases, and 11 bases lay between the germline ends. The CDR3 reads CASSESRTGNEQYF. The CDR3, as DNA: TGCGCCAGCAGTGAGTCGCGAACAGGGAACGAGCAGTACTTC.

V usage is TRBV11-2 and J usage is TRBJ2-7, with TRBD2 matching 8 bases. CDR3 size: 15 residues. V shed 0 bases, J shed 3 bases, and the junction held 4 bases outside the gene matches. Germline V gene lookup returns CDR1 SGHAT and CDR2 FQNNGV. CDR3 residues: CASSLDLAGRYEQYF. The DNA of the CDR3 is TGTGCCAGCAGCTTAGATTTAGCGGGGCGCTACGAGCAGTACTTC.

The chain recombines TRBV9 with TRBJ2-7; a possible D gene is TRBD1 (6 bases). The CDR3 totals 13 residues. V shed 2 bases and J shed 3 bases, with 9 bases lying between them. CDR1 is SGDLS and CDR2 is YYNGEE in the germline V gene. Here the CDR3 reads CASSVSTGYEQYF. In DNA, the CDR3 is TGTGCCAGCAGCGTGTCGACAGGCTACGAGCAGTACTTC.

The chain carries TRBV7-9 and TRBJ2-7; perhaps TRBD1 as D (6 bases). The CDR3 sequence is 14 residues long. Germline assignment: CDR1 SEHNR and CDR2 FQNEAQ (reference sequence). V lost 7 bases and J 2 bases, leaving 15 bases between the germline ends. Here the CDR3 reads CASNYDRSPYEQYF. The CDR3 DNA reads as TGTGCCAGCAACTATGACAGGTCCCCCTACGAGCAGTACTTC.

This sequence joins TRBV28 and TRBJ1-2; TRBD1 matches at 8 bases. Germline V gene data show CDR1 as MDHEN and CDR2 as SYDVKM. J gave up 2 bases and V 3 bases, and 8 bases lay outside the gene matches. CDR3 length: 16 amino acids. CDR3 DNA: TGTGCCAGCAGTTTGGGCGCCGCAGGGGGCAACTATGGCTACACCTTC. It encodes CASSLGAAGGNYGYTF.

The chain couples TRBV7-9 to TRBJ1-1, with 8 nucleotides matching TRBD1. The V gene's germline CDR1 is SEHNR and CDR2 FQNEAQ (reference sequence). V shed 8 bases and J 1 base; nucleotides not matched to a gene: 0. This CDR3 is built from 12 residues. DNA of the CDR3: TGTGCCAGCGGACAGGGGAACACTGAAGCTTTCTTT. It yields the protein CASGQGNTEAFF.